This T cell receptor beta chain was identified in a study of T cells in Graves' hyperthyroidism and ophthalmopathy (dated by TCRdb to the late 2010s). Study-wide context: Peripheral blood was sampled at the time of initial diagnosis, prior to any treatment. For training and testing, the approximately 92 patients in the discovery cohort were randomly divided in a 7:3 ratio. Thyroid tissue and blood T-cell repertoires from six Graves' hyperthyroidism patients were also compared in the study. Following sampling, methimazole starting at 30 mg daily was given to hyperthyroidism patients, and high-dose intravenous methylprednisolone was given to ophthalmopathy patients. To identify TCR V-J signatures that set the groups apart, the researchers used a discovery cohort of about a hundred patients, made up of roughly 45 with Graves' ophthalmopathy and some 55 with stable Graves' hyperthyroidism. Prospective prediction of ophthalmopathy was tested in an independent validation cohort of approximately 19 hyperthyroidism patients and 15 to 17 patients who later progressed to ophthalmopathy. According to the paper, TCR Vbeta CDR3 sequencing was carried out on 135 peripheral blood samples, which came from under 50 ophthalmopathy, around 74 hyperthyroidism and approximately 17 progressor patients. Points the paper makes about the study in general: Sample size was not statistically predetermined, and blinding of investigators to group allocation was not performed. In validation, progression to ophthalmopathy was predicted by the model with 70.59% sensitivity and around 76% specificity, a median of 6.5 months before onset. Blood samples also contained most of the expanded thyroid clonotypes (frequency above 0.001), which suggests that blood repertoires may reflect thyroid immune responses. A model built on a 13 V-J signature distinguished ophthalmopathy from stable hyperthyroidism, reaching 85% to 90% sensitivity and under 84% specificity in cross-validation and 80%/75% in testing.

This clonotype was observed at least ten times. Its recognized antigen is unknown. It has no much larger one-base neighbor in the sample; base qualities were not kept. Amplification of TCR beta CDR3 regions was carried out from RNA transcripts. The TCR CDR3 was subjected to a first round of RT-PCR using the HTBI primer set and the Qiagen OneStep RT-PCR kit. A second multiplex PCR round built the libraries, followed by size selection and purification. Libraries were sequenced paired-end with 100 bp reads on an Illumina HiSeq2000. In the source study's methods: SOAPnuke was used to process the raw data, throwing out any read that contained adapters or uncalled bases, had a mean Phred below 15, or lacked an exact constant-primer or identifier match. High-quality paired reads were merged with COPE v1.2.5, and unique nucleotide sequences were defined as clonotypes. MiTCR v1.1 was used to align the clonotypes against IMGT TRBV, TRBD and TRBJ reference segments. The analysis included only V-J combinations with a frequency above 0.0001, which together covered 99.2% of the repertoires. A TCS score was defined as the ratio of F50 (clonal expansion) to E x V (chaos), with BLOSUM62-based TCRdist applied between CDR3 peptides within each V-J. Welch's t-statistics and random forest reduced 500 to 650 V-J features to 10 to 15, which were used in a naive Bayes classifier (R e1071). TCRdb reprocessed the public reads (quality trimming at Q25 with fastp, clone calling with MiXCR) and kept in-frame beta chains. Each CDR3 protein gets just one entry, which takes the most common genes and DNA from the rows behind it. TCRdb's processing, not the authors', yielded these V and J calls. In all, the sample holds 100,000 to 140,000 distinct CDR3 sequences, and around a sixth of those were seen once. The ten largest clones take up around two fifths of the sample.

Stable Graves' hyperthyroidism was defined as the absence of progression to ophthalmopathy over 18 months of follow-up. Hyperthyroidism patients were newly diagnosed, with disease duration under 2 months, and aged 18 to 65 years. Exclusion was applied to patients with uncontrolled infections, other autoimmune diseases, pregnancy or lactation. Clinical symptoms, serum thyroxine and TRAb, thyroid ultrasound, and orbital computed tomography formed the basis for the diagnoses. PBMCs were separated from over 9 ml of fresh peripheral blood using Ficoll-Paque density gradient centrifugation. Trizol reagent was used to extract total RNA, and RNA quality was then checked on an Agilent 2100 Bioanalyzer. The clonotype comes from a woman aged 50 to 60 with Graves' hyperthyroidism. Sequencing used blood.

The nucleotide sequence is TGCGCCAGCAGACAAGCAAGCAATCAGCCCCAGCATTTT. This gives the protein CASRQASNQPQHF. The chain joins TRBV5-1 to TRBJ1-5; confidence is insufficient to name the D gene. CDR3 length: 13 amino acids, cysteine to phenylalanine. The read is trimmed to its CDR3 DNA, 39 bases read in frame from base 1. Deletion took 5 bases off V and 1 base off J, with a span of 7 bases between the germline ends. CDR1 and CDR2 (SGHRS, YFSETQ) derive from the germline V gene.